Detailed here is one T cell receptor beta chain. Its antigen is currently unknown. This entry is derived from a study of memory CD4+ T cells and cytomegalovirus serostatus. Study as a whole: Of the healthy Belgian adults, several were CMV seropositive and 24 seronegative. Study-level results: Suggested: most of the CMV-linked TCR signature lies in CD4+ memory cells.

Single viable CD3+CD4+CD8-CD45RO+ cells were sorted as the memory CD4+ T cells. Serostatus was set by detecting CMV pp150, pp28, p38, p52 IgG. CD4+ T cells were isolated by positive magnetic selection. Assay: immunoSEQ multiplex PCR; the TCRdb copy retains only in-frame clones and omits some. Here the sample spans 40,000 to 55,000 clones, approximately 81% being singletons. Trimming cost V 2 bases and J 1 base, with 17 bases left between them. Germline V lookup: CDR1 MGHRA, CDR2 YSYEKL. The CDR3 runs 17 residues. The sequence was collected from an adult in good health and CMV-seropositive. Sample: memory CD4+ T cells from blood. The chain recombines TRBV4-1 with TRBJ1-1; no reliable D call. The CDR3 nucleotides are TGCGCCAGCAGCCAACCTCCCGGGGTGGGAGAGAACACTGAAGCTTTCTTT. Translating it yields CASSQPPGVGENTEAFF.